This TCR beta chain emerged from a study of blood T cell repertoires in COVID-19 (dated by TCRdb to about 2020). For the study in its entirety: The collaborator samples originated in the United States, Italy and Spain and spanned the acute and convalescent phases of COVID-19. Nearly every sample came with metadata listing a de-identified subject ID, COVID-19 status, age in years and sex. Deeply sampled blood TCRbeta repertoires from subjects exposed to, actively infected with, or recovered from COVID-19 were included in the dataset. Samples were obtained from the ongoing ImmuneRACE study (first 160 participants) and from 1,200 or so subjects provided by 6 global collaborators. The repertoires were released in a freely available public database intended as a resource for research on the immune response to SARS-CoV-2. The prospective study material was composed of cDNA or gDNA derived from T cells, B-cell-depleted T cells, or PBMCs. HLA class I and class II types, where available, came from metadata supplied by the sample provider rather than from assay-based typing.

In the prospective study, participants were about 18 to 95 years old, resided in about two dozen geographic areas of the United States, and were enrolled through a virtual design. To assign participants to cohorts, the prospective study relied on clinical history that participants themselves reported in a screening survey and a study questionnaire. A participant counted as exposed if, within 2 weeks of entering the study, that participant had been in contact with someone who had a PCR-confirmed or clinician-diagnosed COVID-19 case. Each participant in the prospective study had whole blood, serum and a nasopharyngeal or oropharyngeal swab collected by mobile phlebotomists. Participants in the prospective study had the option to provide additional blood draws and questionnaires over a roughly two-month period. Prospective study blood samples were shipped either frozen or at room temperature before DNA extraction.

The paper's findings and limits, for the study overall: Clinical and demographic metadata were provided uncurated, with the amount varying by source and participant.

Note on this clone: No cognate antigen has been identified for it. No qualities accompany the bases; no much larger clone lies one base away.

From cysteine to phenylalanine, the CDR3 is 10 amino acids long. Only the CDR3 part of the read is kept: 30 bases, read in frame from the first base. The V end loses 6 bases and the J end loses 8 bases, and a stretch of 10 bases separates them. CDR1 is given as SQVTM and CDR2 as ANQGSEA, both from the germline V gene. TCRbeta CDR3 regions were amplified from genomic DNA by means of the immunoSEQ Assay, a bias-controlled multiplex PCR. In the original analysis: Within the assay, amplification of reference gene primers was used to estimate how many nucleated cells each sample contained. To quantify the absolute abundance of each unique TCRbeta CDR3 rearrangement, sequence reads were collapsed and filtered. For each sample, productive Simpson clonality was calculated as the square root of Simpson's diversity index over productive rearrangements. Held by TCRdb, this immuneACCESS table contains in-frame sequences only and omits some clones. Under half of the omission traces to an unresolved V gene where checked; the cause of the rest is unknown. The DNA gave D and trimming, while V, J and clone size come from that table. The sample table holds about 150,000 clones, of which about 85% were seen once. Roughly 4% of the sample lies in the top ten.

The TCR comes from a woman aged 40-49 years who had been exposed to COVID-19. The V and J genes are TRBV29-1 and TRBJ1-1; TRBD1 is a possible D gene, resting on 5 matching bases. Input material: PBMCs or T cells enriched from blood (not recorded which). The nucleotide sequence is given as TGCAGCGTGTCCCACAGGGAAGCTTTCTTT. It is translated as CSVSHREAFF.